These 21 T cell receptor beta chains share one sample of origin, sequenced in a study of blood T cell repertoires in COVID-19. Clones were sequenced by immunoSEQ multiplex PCR, and TCRdb holds only the in-frame ones, with some missing. The sample comprises more than 150,000 clones, 85% to 90% of which are singletons, and 0.88% rests with the top ten. Sequenced sample: peripheral blood. These receptors were collected from a woman in her late teens or twenties who had recovered from COVID-19.

The J gene is TRBJ2-1, the V gene TRBV9; D ambiguous. The CDR3 runs to 13 residues. Trimming removed 3 bases from V and 6 bases from J, with 10 bases in between. Germline CDR1 SGDLS, CDR2 YYNGEE. The CDR3 is CASSAGFPNEQFF. For the CDR3, the DNA is TGTGCCAGCAGCGCCGGGTTCCCCAATGAGCAGTTCTTC.

Only one count was recorded for this clone. V gene TRBV27 combines with J gene TRBJ1-1; a weak D match, TRBD1 (6 bases). Germline V CDR1 and CDR2: MNHEY, SMNVEV (reference sequence). The CDR3 is 16 residues long. Deletions cut 2 bases from V and 0 bases from J, with 13 bases between. The CDR3 nucleotides are TGTGCCAGCAGTTTAGCGGTGAACAGGGTGAACACTGAAGCTTTCTTT. It is translated as CASSLAVNRVNTEAFF.

The chain recombines TRBV7-2 with TRBJ2-2; 7 bases fit TRBD2. CDR3 length: 16 residues. The V and J ends lost 2 bases and 1 base, in that order; junction bases with no gene match: 4. CDR1 and CDR2 (germline): SGHTA, FQGNSA. CDR3 nucleotide sequence: TGTGCCAGCAGCTTACACGCTAGCGGGAACACCGGGGAGCTGTTTTTT. Protein: CASSLHASGNTGELFF.

This chain uses TRBV19 with TRBJ2-1; 9 bases align to TRBD2. CDR1 is LNHDA, CDR2 SQIVND, per germline (reference sequence). J was trimmed by 3 bases and V by 4 bases; bases with no gene match: 16. The length of the CDR3 is 19 residues. CDR3 in DNA: TGTGCCAGTAGTAGAACCGGGACTAGCCATCGAACCTTCTACAATGAGCAGTTCTTC. Its protein is CASSRTGTSHRTFYNEQFF.

The CDR3 DNA reads as TGCGCCAGCAGCTTACCCGACGGAGCCCAAGAGACCCAGTACTTC. It is translated as CASSLPDGAQETQYF. The genes are TRBV5-1 and TRBJ2-5; unclear D gene. Germline CDR1 SGHRS, CDR2 YFSETQ. Trimming pared 2 bases from V and 1 base from J, leaving 12 bases between. The CDR3 has 15 residues.

The chain has TRBV29-1 and TRBJ2-5; D is uncertain. The V and J ends lost 4 bases and 0 bases respectively, with 6 bases between them. Germline values: CDR1 SQVTM, CDR2 ANQGSEA. The CDR3 spans 12 residues. CDR3 DNA: TGCAGCGTTGTGGAGCACCAAGAGACCCAGTACTTC. As protein: CSVVEHQETQYF.

This clone was seen a single time. The chain uses TRBV5-1 and TRBJ2-2, with D perhaps matching TRBD2 (6 bases). Trimming cost V 0 bases and J 5 bases, with 14 bases left between them. The CDR3 has 16 amino acids. In germline, CDR1 is SGHRS, CDR2 YFSETQ. CDR3 loop: CASSLAGGTVTGELFF. The CDR3 region has the DNA TGCGCCAGCAGCTTGGCCGGTGGGACTGTAACCGGGGAGCTGTTTTTT. Full variable domain (outside the CDR3, taken from reference TRBV5-1 and TRBJ2-2): KAGVTQTPRYLIKTRGQQVTLSCSPISGHRSVSWYQQTPGQGLQFLFEYFSETQRNKGNFPGRFSGRQFSNSRSEMNVSTLELGDSALYLCASSLAGGTVTGELFFGEGSRLTVL.

The J gene is TRBJ1-5, the V gene TRBV5-1, with 8 positions matching TRBD1. V was clipped by 4 bases and J by 4 bases; unmatched bases: 7. The CDR3 has 15 residues. The germline V gene encodes CDR1 SGHRS and CDR2 YFSETQ. The CDR3 is CASSPTGAPNQPQHF. CDR3 in DNA: TGCGCCAGCAGCCCGACAGGGGCACCAAATCAGCCCCAGCATTTT.

V gene TRBV6-4 combines with J gene TRBJ2-2; 9 bases line up with TRBD1. The germline gives CDR1 MRHNA, CDR2 SNTAGT. With V trimmed by 6 bases and J by 5 bases, 7 bases remained unmatched. The CDR3 length is 15 residues. CDR3 sequence reads: CASSTQGAQTGELFF. For the CDR3, the DNA is TGTGCCAGCAGCACACAGGGGGCCCAGACCGGGGAGCTGTTTTTT.

The rearrangement links TRBV7-8 to TRBJ2-7, with a weak D call TRBD1 (5 bases). CDR1 is SGHVS and CDR2 is FQNEAQ in the germline V gene. CDR3 size: 13 residues. Trimming pared 2 bases from V and 5 bases from J, leaving 10 bases between. The chain's CDR3 is CASSLPTRDEQYF. The CDR3 nucleotides read TGTGCCAGCAGCTTACCTACCAGGGACGAGCAGTACTTC.

The rearrangement uses TRBV10-1 and TRBJ1-5; D is possibly TRBD1 (5 bases). The CDR3 has 15 amino acids. The V gene lost 8 bases and the J gene lost 2 bases, with 16 bases spanning the gap. Looked up from germline, CDR1 is WNHNN and CDR2 is SYGVQD (reference sequence). CDR3 in amino acids: CASLRPEGGNQPQHF. CDR3 DNA: TGCGCCAGCCTACGCCCGGAAGGGGGCAATCAGCCCCAGCATTTT.

This clone has a single count. This chain links TRBV2 with TRBJ2-7; 14 nucleotides match TRBD2. Germline V gene data show CDR1 as SNHLY and CDR2 as FYNNEI. The J segment lost 5 bases and the V segment lost 6 bases, leaving 6 bases of the junction unmatched. The CDR3 extends over 15 amino acids. The chain's CDR3 is CASRLTSGGVNEQYF. CDR3 bases: TGTGCCAGCAGACTGACTAGCGGGGGGGTCAACGAGCAGTACTTC.

The chain carries TRBV4-3 and TRBJ2-2; 8 bases match TRBD2. Germline V gives CDR1 LGHNA, CDR2 YSLEER. The V segment lost 1 base and the J segment 1 base; nucleotides outside the gene matches: 5. The CDR3 extends over 17 amino acids. CDR3 region: CASSQVPRGGNTGELFF. The CDR3, as DNA: TGCGCCAGCAGCCAAGTCCCCCGGGGGGGGAACACCGGGGAGCTGTTTTTT.

CDR3 coding DNA: TGTGCCAGCAGCTTAGGGACAGGGGGCGGTGGCTACACCTTC. Translating it yields CASSLGTGGGGYTF. The rearrangement links TRBV7-2 to TRBJ1-2; TRBD1 agrees at 11 bases. The CDR3 runs to 14 residues. The germline CDR1 and CDR2 sequences are SGHTA and FQGNSA. Unmatched junction bases numbered 2, after V lost 1 base and J lost 7 bases. Combining the CDR3 with reference TRBV7-2 and TRBJ1-2 gives the whole variable domain GAGVSQSPSNKVTEKGKDVELRCDPISGHTALYWYRQSLGQGLEFLIYFQGNSAPDKSGLPSDRFSAERTGGSVSTLTIQRTQQEDSAVYLCASSLGTGGGGYTFGSGTRLTVV.

The chain has TRBV4-1 and TRBJ2-7, with D tentatively TRBD1 (6 bases). The CDR3 loop spans 16 amino acids. The germline V gene has CDR1 MGHRA and CDR2 YSYEKL. V was cut by 8 bases and J by 2 bases, with 22 bases left in between. The CDR3 reads CASGPSGQALPYEQYF. The DNA for the CDR3 is TGCGCCAGCGGACCATCGGGACAAGCGTTGCCCTACGAGCAGTACTTC.

This rearrangement joins TRBV5-5 to TRBJ2-7, with D hard to call. The CDR3 is 12 amino acids. CDR1 is SGHKS and CDR2 is YYEKEE in the germline V gene (reference sequence). V dropped 2 bases and J dropped 1 base, with 4 bases sitting between them. The CDR3: CASSFNSYEQYF. The CDR3 nucleotides read TGTGCCAGCAGCTTCAATTCCTACGAGCAGTACTTC.

The chain combines TRBV9 with TRBJ1-2; 9 bases agree with TRBD1. CDR3 length: 15 amino acids. Germline assignment: CDR1 SGDLS and CDR2 YYNGEE. With 0 bases clipped from V and 4 bases from J, the junction kept 4 bases outside the gene matches. CDR3: CASSVASGQGYGYTF. The CDR3 DNA sequence: TGTGCCAGCAGCGTAGCTTCGGGACAGGGCTATGGCTACACCTTC.

V gene TRBV12-3 or TRBV12-4 combines with J gene TRBJ1-4; 9 bases are shared with TRBD1. The CDR3 consists of 13 residues. The junction had 3 bases not matched to a gene; V was cut back by 8 bases and J by 5 bases. CDR3 nucleotide sequence: TGTGCCAGCCGCGACAGGGGGAATGAAAAACTGTTTTTT. Protein product: CASRDRGNEKLFF.

The chain joins TRBV6-5 to TRBJ1-4; D perhaps matches TRBD1 (6 bases). This CDR3 region has 15 residues. V gave up 6 bases and J gave up 4 bases, with 15 bases separating them. Germline CDR1 reads MNHEY; CDR2 reads SVGAGI. CDR3 sequence (DNA): TGTGCCAGCAGAGCCCGGGGGGCGAATAATGAAAAACTGTTTTTT. Its protein product is CASRARGANNEKLFF.

The CDR3 loop is CASSLAEANEQFF. The CDR3, as DNA: TGTGCCAGCAGCTTGGCCGAGGCTAATGAGCAGTTCTTC. The rearrangement uses TRBV5-4 and TRBJ2-1, with no clear D. This CDR3 spans 13 amino acids. V gave up 0 bases and J gave up 7 bases, with 8 bases separating them. Germline CDR1 is SGHNT and CDR2 is YYREEE (reference sequence). Full variable domain (remainder filled in from reference TRBV5-4 and TRBJ2-1): ETGVTQSPTHLIKTRGQQVTLRCSSQSGHNTVSWYQQALGQGPQFIFQYYREEENGRGNFPPRFSGLQFPNYSSELNVNALELDDSALYLCASSLAEANEQFFGPGTRLTVL.

As concerns this clone: This sample includes further DNA sequences coding for the same CDR3. The CDR3 nucleotides are TGTGCCAGCAGCTTAGGTCAGAGCAATCAGCCCCAGCATTTT. It codes for CASSLGQSNQPQHF. The chain combines TRBV7-9 with TRBJ1-5; D gene uncertain. Germline-derived CDR1 and CDR2 are SEHNR and FQNEAQ (reference sequence). The length of the CDR3 is 14 residues. Trimming left V 1 base short and J 1 base short, with 5 bases between.